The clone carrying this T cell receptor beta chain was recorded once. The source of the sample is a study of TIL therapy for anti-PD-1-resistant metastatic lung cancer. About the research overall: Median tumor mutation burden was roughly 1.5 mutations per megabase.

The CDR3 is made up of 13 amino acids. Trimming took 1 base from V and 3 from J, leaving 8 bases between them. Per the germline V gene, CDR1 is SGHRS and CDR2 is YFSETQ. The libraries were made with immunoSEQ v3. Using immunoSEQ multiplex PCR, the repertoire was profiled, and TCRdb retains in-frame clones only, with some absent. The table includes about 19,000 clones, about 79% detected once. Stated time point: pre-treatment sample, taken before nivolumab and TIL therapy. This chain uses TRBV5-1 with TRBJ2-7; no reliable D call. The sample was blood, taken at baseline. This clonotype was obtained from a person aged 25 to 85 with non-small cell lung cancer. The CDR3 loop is CASSLQHGYEQYF. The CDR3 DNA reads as TGCGCCAGCAGCTTGCAACACGGCTACGAGCAGTACTTC.